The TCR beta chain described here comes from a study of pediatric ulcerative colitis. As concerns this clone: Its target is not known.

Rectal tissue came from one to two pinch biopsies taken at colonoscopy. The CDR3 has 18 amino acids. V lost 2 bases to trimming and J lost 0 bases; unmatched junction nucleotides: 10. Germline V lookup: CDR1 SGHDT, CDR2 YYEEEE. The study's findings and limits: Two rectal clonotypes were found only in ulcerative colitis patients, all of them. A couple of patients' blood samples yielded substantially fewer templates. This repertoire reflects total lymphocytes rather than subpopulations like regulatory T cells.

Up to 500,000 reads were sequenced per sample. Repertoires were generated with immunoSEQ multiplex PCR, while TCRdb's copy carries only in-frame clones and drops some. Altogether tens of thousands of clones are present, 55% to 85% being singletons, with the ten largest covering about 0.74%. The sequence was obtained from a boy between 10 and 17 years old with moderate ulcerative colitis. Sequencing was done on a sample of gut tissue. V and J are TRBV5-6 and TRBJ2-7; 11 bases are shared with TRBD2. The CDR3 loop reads CASSFLGTSGPSSYEQYF. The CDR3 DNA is TGTGCCAGCAGCTTTCTTGGGACTAGCGGTCCGAGCTCCTACGAGCAGTACTTC.